A selection of T cell receptor beta chains follows, all from one sample in a study of T cell responses to AZD1222 COVID-19 vaccine. Sequencing used immunoSEQ multiplex PCR; TCRdb keeps in-frame clones, though not all of them. The data hold 100,000 or so clones, with around 89% observed a single time. The sample here was peripheral blood, taken on day 0 of AZD1222 vaccination. These receptor sequences come from an adult in good health. Both conserved end residues are part of each CDR3. The D gene is left open where the match is weak. For some rows the clone size is stated as once, few or many, or as a class when expanded; others skip it.

TRBJ1-2	TRBD1	once	12	TRBV15	CATRNRGYGYTF	TGTGCCACCAGAAACAGGGGCTATGGCTACACCTTC
TRBJ2-7	-	-	12	TRBV6-5	CASSYLQGEQYF	TGTGCCAGCAGTTACCTACAGGGAGAGCAGTACTTC
TRBJ2-1	-	-	18	TRBV24-1	CATSRRGGPTLSYNEQFF	TGTGCCACCAGTCGGAGAGGCGGTCCTACCCTCTCCTACAATGAGCAGTTCTTC
TRBJ2-7	TRBD1	-	15	TRBV27	CASSFNTGGSGEQYF	TGTGCCAGCAGTTTCAACACAGGGGGTAGTGGCGAGCAGTACTTC
TRBJ2-7	TRBD2	once	15	TRBV24-1	CATSDPGLAGSTQYF	TGTGCCACCAGTGATCCGGGACTAGCGGGTTCGACTCAGTACTTC
TRBJ2-1	-	-	14	TRBV5-4	CASGHQSSYNEQFF	TGTGCCAGCGGCCACCAGAGCTCCTACAATGAGCAGTTCTTC
TRBJ1-6	-	-	11	TRBV5-4	CASIRNSPLHF	TGTGCCAGCATCCGTAATTCACCCCTCCACTTT
TRBJ2-1	-	-	16	TRBV4-1	CASSQDRGSSFNEQFF	TGCGCCAGCAGCCAAGATAGGGGCAGCAGCTTCAATGAGCAGTTCTTC
TRBJ2-2	-	-	14	TRBV18	CASSPPGNTGELFF	TGTGCCAGCTCACCACCGGGTAACACCGGGGAGCTGTTTTTT
TRBJ2-3	-	-	13	TRBV4-3	CASSQDSPDTQYF	TGCGCCAGCAGCCAAGATAGTCCAGATACGCAGTATTTT
TRBJ2-3	-	-	18	TRBV28	CASSLSLLTLSSTDTQYF	TGTGCCAGCAGTTTATCCCTTCTTACACTTTCCAGCACAGATACGCAGTATTTT
TRBJ1-2	-	-	13	TRBV6-5	CASRGSANYGYTF	TGTGCCAGCAGGGGGTCAGCTAACTATGGCTACACCTTC
TRBJ2-7	-	-	14	TRBV11-1	CASSLSTGTYEQYF	TGTGCCAGCAGCTTGTCGACCGGTACCTACGAGCAGTACTTC
TRBJ1-3	-	-	14	TRBV3-1/TRBV3-2	CASSQGGSMNTIYF	TGTGCCAGCAGCCAAGGTGGCTCCATGAACACCATATATTTT
TRBJ2-7	-	-	15	TRBV15	CATSSEKRSSYEQYF	TGTGCCACCAGCAGCGAGAAAAGGAGCTCCTACGAGCAGTACTTC
TRBJ1-1	-	once	12	TRBV3-1/TRBV3-2	CASSQDGPGAFF	TGTGCCAGCAGCCAAGATGGGCCTGGAGCTTTCTTT
TRBJ2-3	TRBD1	-	14	TRBV6-1	CASSTRQGRDTQYF	TGTGCCAGCAGTACCCGACAGGGAAGGGATACGCAGTATTTT
TRBJ2-2	-	-	13	TRBV2	CASSGEGAGELFF	TGTGCCAGCAGTGGTGAGGGGGCCGGGGAGCTGTTTTTT
TRBJ2-1	-	-	11	TRBV9	CASGGAHEQFF	TGTGCCAGCGGGGGGGCCCATGAGCAGTTCTTC
TRBJ2-1	-	-	18	TRBV5-4	CASSSPLRQGGLFNEQFF	TGTGCCAGCAGTTCTCCCCTTCGACAGGGAGGGCTTTTCAATGAGCAGTTCTTC
TRBJ2-1	TRBD2	once	15	TRBV19	CASSNLGLVGDEQFF	TGTGCCAGTAGTAATCTCGGACTAGTCGGCGATGAGCAGTTCTTC
TRBJ1-6	TRBD1	-	18	TRBV28	CASSPGQGGWSYNSPLHF	TGTGCCAGCAGTCCCGGACAGGGGGGATGGTCCTATAATTCACCCCTCCACTTT
TRBJ2-5	-	few	15	TRBV5-1	CASSSGRVQWETQYF	TGCGCCAGCAGCTCCGGCAGAGTCCAATGGGAGACCCAGTACTTC
TRBJ1-5	-	-	16	TRBV19	CASSILGVRSNQPQHF	TGTGCCAGTAGTATCCTCGGGGTGCGTAGCAATCAGCCCCAGCATTTT
TRBJ2-5	-	-	15	TRBV7-9	CASSFVGGAGETQYF	TGTGCCAGCAGCTTCGTGGGGGGGGCGGGGGAGACCCAGTACTTC
TRBJ1-2	-	-	15	TRBV5-1	CASSPRAELNYGYTF	TGCGCCAGCAGCCCCCGGGCCGAGCTGAACTATGGCTACACCTTC
TRBJ1-3	-	once	15	TRBV5-6	CASSLLWASGNTIYF	TGTGCCAGCAGCTTGCTCTGGGCCTCTGGAAACACCATATATTTT
TRBJ1-1	-	-	16	TRBV2	CASSWEHGNLNTEAFF	TGTGCCAGCAGTTGGGAGCATGGGAACCTGAACACTGAAGCTTTCTTT
TRBJ1-3	-	-	16	TRBV4-1	CASSQGPQGSGNTIYF	TGCGCCAGCAGCCAGGGGCCGCAGGGGTCTGGAAACACCATATATTTT
TRBJ1-5	TRBD1	-	15	TRBV19	CASHWDRDSNQPQHF	TGTGCCAGCCATTGGGACAGGGATAGCAATCAGCCCCAGCATTTT
TRBJ1-6	-	-	13	TRBV25-1	CASSERGYSPLHF	TGTGCCAGCAGTGAGAGGGGGTATTCACCCCTCCACTTT
TRBJ2-1	-	once	14	TRBV19	CASSIDEQHNEQFF	TGTGCCAGTAGTATAGACGAACAGCACAATGAGCAGTTCTTC
TRBJ2-5	TRBD1	-	15	TRBV5-4	CASSSRGTGGETQYF	TGTGCCAGCAGCTCCCGAGGGACAGGGGGAGAGACCCAGTACTTC
TRBJ1-1	-	-	14	TRBV6-6	CASRAQGSYTEAFF	TGTGCCAGCAGGGCACAGGGATCATACACTGAAGCTTTCTTT
TRBJ1-4	-	-	14	TRBV6-5	CASSPPNGQGKLFF	TGTGCCAGCAGTCCCCCGAATGGCCAGGGCAAACTGTTTTTT
TRBJ1-2	TRBD1	few	16	TRBV19	CASSLLSGTANYGYTF	TGTGCCAGTAGCCTTCTATCCGGGACAGCCAACTATGGCTACACCTTC
TRBJ1-4	-	-	15	TRBV4-2	CASSQGTDEDEKLFF	TGTGCCAGCAGCCAAGGAACGGATGAAGATGAAAAACTGTTTTTT
TRBJ2-3	TRBD2	-	16	TRBV14	CASSQGSGIYTDTQYF	TGTGCCAGCAGCCAAGGGAGCGGGATATACACAGATACGCAGTATTTT
TRBJ1-2	-	-	13	TRBV28	CASSLAIGSGYTF	TGTGCCAGCAGTTTAGCTATCGGAAGTGGCTACACCTTC
TRBJ1-1	TRBD1	-	14	TRBV2	CASTDRRVNTEAFF	TGTGCCAGCACGGACAGGCGGGTGAACACTGAAGCTTTCTTT
TRBJ2-7	-	-	15	TRBV29-1	CSVEDSRAGEYEQYF	TGCAGCGTTGAAGATTCACGGGCAGGGGAGTACGAGCAGTACTTC
TRBJ2-1	-	-	13	TRBV6-6	CASSYLENNEQFF	TGTGCCAGCAGTTACCTCGAGAACAATGAGCAGTTCTTC
TRBJ2-3	-	-	15	TRBV30	CAWSGRDIRTDTQYF	TGTGCCTGGAGTGGCCGGGACATTCGCACAGATACGCAGTATTTT
TRBJ1-1	-	-	16	TRBV7-6	CASSLEAMGAGTEAFF	TGTGCCAGCAGCTTAGAGGCGATGGGCGCCGGGACTGAAGCTTTCTTT
TRBJ2-1	TRBD1	once	15	TRBV18	CASSAGQGHQYEQFF	TGTGCCAGCTCAGCGGGACAGGGACATCAGTATGAGCAGTTCTTC
TRBJ2-2	TRBD2	few	15	TRBV11-2	CASSSERGGTGELFF	TGTGCCAGCAGTTCAGAGCGGGGTGGGACCGGGGAGCTGTTTTTT
TRBJ2-1	-	-	15	TRBV6-5	CASSARQVTYNEQFF	TGTGCCAGCAGCGCGAGACAGGTGACCTACAATGAGCAGTTCTTC
TRBJ1-6	-	-	16	TRBV6-1	CASSDSLGQNNSPLHF	TGTGCCAGCAGTGATAGCTTGGGGCAGAATAATTCACCCCTCCACTTT
TRBJ2-1	TRBD2	-	17	TRBV24-1	CATSDRITGTSGNEQFF	TGTGCCACCAGTGACCGAATCACCGGGACTAGTGGAAATGAGCAGTTCTTC
TRBJ2-4	-	once	12	TRBV5-8	CASSSAGGIQYF	TGTGCCAGCAGCTCTGCTGGTGGCATTCAGTACTTC
TRBJ2-7	-	-	13	TRBV18	CASSPLVSYEQYF	TGTGCCAGCTCACCACTCGTTAGCTACGAGCAGTACTTC
TRBJ2-2	TRBD2	-	15	TRBV19	CASSFGLAGTGELFF	TGTGCCAGTAGTTTTGGACTAGCGGGGACCGGGGAGCTGTTTTTT
TRBJ2-3	-	-	14	TRBV18	CASSPPGVTDTQYF	TGTGCCAGCTCACCACCGGGGGTCACAGATACGCAGTATTTT
TRBJ2-3	-	-	14	TRBV28	CASSLLEDLRGQYF	TGTGCCAGCAGTTTATTGGAGGACCTCCGGGGGCAGTATTTT
TRBJ1-5	-	-	17	TRBV6-2/TRBV6-3	CASSYKTGTGSNQPQHF	TGTGCCAGCAGTTATAAGACGGGGACGGGTAGCAATCAGCCCCAGCATTTT
TRBJ2-1	-	few	15	TRBV27	CASSLSDGRYNEQFF	TGTGCCAGCAGTTTAAGCGACGGGAGATACAATGAGCAGTTCTTC